This TCR beta chain derives from a study of cytomegalovirus exposure and HLA in healthy donors. The PCR used 60 Vbeta and 13 Jbeta primers. In the original processing: About 11 million of tens of millions of unique TCR beta chains were shared, per a later count. Generated by immunoSEQ multiplex PCR, the TCRdb table keeps only in-frame clones and is missing some. D and trimming come from the DNA, and the V and J calls and clone size come from that table. The sample records about 73,000 clones, over 60% being singletons. Study-wide results and caveats: As confirmed in vitro, a few CMV-associated chains were specific for CMV antigens. High sensitivity and specificity were reportedly achieved when the classifier diagnosed cytomegalovirus status. The authors later found TCR association rates varying by HLA locus, with DRB1 most and HLA-C fewest.

Germline loops: CDR1 SNHLY, CDR2 FYNNEI. Losses at the gene ends were 8 bases for V and 2 bases for J; bases not matched to a gene: 10. This CDR3 spans 16 amino acids. In the case of this clone: What it recognizes is unknown.

This sequence was found in a male donor in good health and CMV-seronegative. The material sequenced was PBMCs. This chain joins TRBV2 and TRBJ2-3, with 10 bases that match TRBD2. The CDR3 spells CASLASGSWATDTQYF. The CDR3 bases are TGTGCCAGCTTGGCTAGCGGGAGTTGGGCCACAGATACGCAGTATTTT.